This is a list of T cell receptor beta chains from one sample in a study of PD-1 blockade in classical Hodgkin lymphoma. Data came from immunoSEQ multiplex PCR; TCRdb stores just in-frame clones and leaves some out. The data contain roughly 60,000 clones, more than 90% of them singletons. Sequenced here: peripheral blood mononuclear cells (PBMCs), sampled at baseline. The origin of the receptors is a human donor with classical Hodgkin lymphoma. Each CDR3 is given with its conserved first and last residue. Fields, in order: D gene, J gene, V gene, clone size, CDR3 protein, CDR3 DNA. The D gene is left open where the match is weak. Some rows mark clone size as missing; the rest say once, few, many or name a class of expanded clone.

TRBD2 | TRBJ2-3 | TRBV7-2 | - | CASSRSGGAYF | TGTGCCAGCAGCCGTAGCGGGGGGGCGTATTTT
TRBD2 | TRBJ2-7 | TRBV6-6 | - | CASSYVSSGNHEQYF | TGTGCCAGCAGTTACGTTTCGAGCGGGAATCACGAGCAGTACTTC
TRBD1 | TRBJ1-2 | TRBV5-1 | - | CASSSGQVEYDGYTF | TGCGCCAGCAGCTCGGGACAGGTGGAGTACGATGGCTACACCTTC
TRBD2 | TRBJ2-5 | TRBV5-5 | - | CASSSTRTSGLETQYF | TGTGCCAGCAGCTCCACTCGGACTAGCGGACTAGAGACCCAGTACTTC
- | TRBJ2-3 | TRBV18 | - | CASSPGILTSTDTQYF | TGTGCCAGCTCACCAGGGATCCTAACTAGCACAGATACGCAGTATTTT
TRBD1 | TRBJ1-2 | TRBV19 | - | CASRPEDRGYGYTF | TGTGCCAGTAGACCTGAAGACAGGGGATATGGCTACACCTTC
- | TRBJ2-1 | TRBV14 | - | CASSRLGGSSYNEQFF | TGTGCCAGCAGCCGCCTGGGGGGAAGCTCCTACAATGAGCAGTTCTTC
TRBD2 | TRBJ2-2 | TRBV7-2 | - | CASTRLAGGPNTGELFF | TGTGCCAGCACCCGACTAGCGGGGGGTCCGAACACCGGGGAGCTGTTTTTT
- | TRBJ2-5 | TRBV11-2 | - | CASSPPSVNHPAYLRTQYF | TGTGCCAGCAGCCCCCCTAGCGTGAACCATCCAGCCTACCTGCGGACCCAGTACTTC
- | TRBJ1-6 | TRBV5-6 | - | CASSSERGTAYNSPLHF | TGTGCCAGCAGCTCTGAGCGGGGAACGGCCTATAATTCACCCCTCCACTTT
- | TRBJ2-2 | TRBV28 | few | CASNADSNTGELFF | TGTGCCAGCAATGCAGACTCGAACACCGGGGAGCTGTTTTTT
TRBD1 | TRBJ2-7 | TRBV30 | - | CAFDRVVSYEQYF | TGTGCCTTTGACAGGGTGGTCTCCTACGAGCAGTACTTC
- | TRBJ1-3 | TRBV4-1 | - | CASSQIDASSGNTIYF | TGCGCCAGCAGCCAGATCGACGCGAGCTCTGGAAACACCATATATTTT
TRBD1 | TRBJ2-2 | TRBV28 | - | CASSSGQGPIGELFF | TGTGCCAGCAGTTCCGGACAGGGTCCGATCGGGGAGCTGTTTTTT
TRBD2 | TRBJ2-1 | TRBV28 | - | CASSSGLAGANEQFF | TGTGCCAGCAGCTCAGGACTAGCGGGAGCTAATGAGCAGTTCTTC
TRBD1 | TRBJ1-4 | TRBV11-2 | - | CASSPGQGATNEKLFF | TGTGCCAGCAGCCCCGGACAGGGGGCAACTAATGAAAAACTGTTTTTT
- | TRBJ2-1 | TRBV11-1 | - | CASSLEQYNEQFF | TGTGCCAGCAGCTTAGAACAGTACAATGAGCAGTTCTTC
- | TRBJ1-4 | TRBV18 | few | CASSPGTNEKLFF | TGTGCCAGCTCACCGGGGACTAATGAAAAACTGTTTTTT
- | TRBJ2-2 | TRBV5-4 | - | CASSLVGGELFF | TGTGCCAGCAGCTTGGTGGGGGGGGAGCTGTTTTTT
- | TRBJ2-2 | TRBV27 | - | CASNVFGGVGELFF | TGTGCCAGCAACGTTTTCGGGGGAGTCGGGGAGCTGTTTTTT
TRBD1 | TRBJ2-2 | TRBV6-5 | - | CASSRTGVNTGELFF | TGTGCCAGCAGTCGGACAGGGGTTAACACCGGGGAGCTGTTTTTT
- | TRBJ1-5 | TRBV7-2 | few | CASSAQGNQPQHF | TGTGCCAGCAGCGCGCAGGGGAATCAGCCCCAGCATTTT
- | TRBJ1-2 | TRBV4-2 | - | CASSEGVFNYGYTF | TGTGCCAGCAGCGAAGGGGTCTTTAACTATGGCTACACCTTC
TRBD2 | TRBJ2-3 | TRBV11-2 | once | CASSLDGGFHTDTQYF | TGTGCCAGCAGCTTAGACGGGGGGTTCCACACAGATACGCAGTATTTT
TRBD2 | TRBJ2-7 | TRBV18 | - | CASSPPLAGGPEQYF | TGTGCCAGCTCACCACCCCTAGCGGGAGGGCCCGAGCAGTACTTC
- | TRBJ1-1 | TRBV6-1 | - | CASSVEGVYTEAFF | TGTGCCAGCAGTGTGGAGGGAGTTTACACTGAAGCTTTCTTT
TRBD1 | TRBJ2-7 | TRBV18 | - | CASSGTGATYEQYF | TGTGCCAGCTCGGGGACAGGGGCGACCTACGAGCAGTACTTC
- | TRBJ1-1 | TRBV18 | - | CASSAGVNTEAFF | TGTGCCAGCTCGGCAGGGGTGAACACTGAAGCTTTCTTT
TRBD1 | TRBJ1-2 | TRBV7-9 | - | CASSIPSAGGINGYTF | TGTGCCAGCAGCATTCCTTCTGCAGGGGGTATTAATGGCTACACCTTC
TRBD2 | TRBJ2-5 | TRBV11-2 | - | CASSLGLAGKETQYF | TGTGCCAGCAGCTTGGGACTAGCGGGGAAAGAGACCCAGTACTTC
- | TRBJ1-5 | TRBV7-9 | - | CASSKTDSNQPQHF | TGTGCCAGCAGCAAGACGGATAGCAATCAGCCCCAGCATTTT
- | TRBJ2-2 | TRBV4-1 | - | CASSQDPSPGELFF | TGCGCCAGCAGCCAAGATCCTAGCCCCGGGGAGCTGTTTTTT
- | TRBJ2-1 | TRBV5-8 | - | CASSLSGSYNEQFF | TGTGCCAGCAGCTTGAGCGGATCCTACAATGAGCAGTTCTTC
TRBD1 | TRBJ1-4 | TRBV7-6 | - | CASSLGGQKNEKLFF | TGTGCCAGCAGCTTAGGGGGACAGAAAAATGAAAAACTGTTTTTT
- | TRBJ2-7 | TRBV6-1 | - | CASSQGSEQYF | TGTGCCAGCAGTCAGGGGAGCGAGCAGTACTTC
- | TRBJ1-5 | TRBV19 | - | CASSNRANNQPQHF | TGTGCCAGTAGTAACCGGGCCAATAATCAGCCCCAGCATTTT
- | TRBJ2-7 | TRBV7-9 | - | CASSLDRVPRSGYEQYF | TGTGCCAGCAGTCTCGACCGGGTCCCCAGGAGCGGCTACGAGCAGTACTTC
- | TRBJ2-4 | TRBV28 | - | CASSFEGHIQYF | TGTGCCAGCAGTTTCGAGGGCCACATTCAGTACTTC
TRBD1 | TRBJ2-7 | TRBV7-9 | once | CASSPPTGTPYEQYF | TGTGCCAGCAGCCCTCCGACAGGGACCCCCTACGAGCAGTACTTC
TRBD2 | TRBJ2-1 | TRBV19 | few | CASSLSGGAYNEQFF | TGTGCCAGTAGTCTTAGCGGGGGGGCCTACAATGAGCAGTTCTTC
- | TRBJ2-3 | TRBV5-4 | - | CASSPPSPPDTQYF | TGTGCCAGCAGCCCTCCTAGCCCCCCAGATACGCAGTATTTT
TRBD2 | TRBJ2-1 | TRBV19 | - | CASTLAGAAYNEQFF | TGTGCCAGTACCTTAGCGGGGGCCGCGTACAATGAGCAGTTCTTC
TRBD1 | TRBJ2-3 | TRBV2 | - | CASSEAPRTGFTDTQYF | TGTGCCAGCAGTGAAGCTCCCCGGACAGGGTTTACAGATACGCAGTATTTT
TRBD1 | TRBJ2-4 | TRBV5-6 | - | CASGKQGNPRKNIQYF | TGTGCCAGCGGAAAACAGGGGAACCCCCGCAAAAACATTCAGTACTTC
- | TRBJ2-4 | TRBV6-5 | few | CASSYTGAPGNIQYF | TGTGCCAGCAGTTACACGGGGGCGCCGGGGAACATTCAGTACTTC
TRBD2 | TRBJ2-5 | TRBV5-1 | - | CASSYRTSGAGETQYF | TGCGCCAGCAGCTACCGGACTAGCGGGGCCGGTGAGACCCAGTACTTC
TRBD2 | TRBJ2-7 | TRBV28 | - | CASSSSGDYEQYF | TGTGCCAGCAGTTCTAGCGGGGACTACGAGCAGTACTTC
- | TRBJ1-3 | TRBV18 | - | CASSFRTVGSGNTIYF | TGTGCCAGCTCATTCCGGACCGTGGGCTCTGGAAACACCATATATTTT